This TCR beta chain was documented in a study of blood T cells in healthy people across ages. J was trimmed by 3 bases and V by 4 bases; bases with no gene match: 7. The CDR3 runs to 15 residues. In germline, CDR1 is MNHNS, CDR2 SASEGT. Combining a sample-barcoded 5' primer with a J-beta primer mix, a second PCR ran for 7 to 11 cycles. Each CDR3 protein gets one entry after TCRdb re-called the 5' RACE reads with MiXCR. The sample includes hundreds of thousands of distinct CDR3 sequences, under 45% of them seen just once. The rearrangement links TRBV6-1 to TRBJ2-3; 7 positions agree with TRBD1. This sequence was found in a man aged 60-69 years in good health. The sequenced sample was blood. CDR3 protein: CASSVRDRNTDTQYF. CDR3 DNA sequence: TGTGCCAGCAGTGTAAGGGACAGAAATACAGATACGCAGTATTTT.